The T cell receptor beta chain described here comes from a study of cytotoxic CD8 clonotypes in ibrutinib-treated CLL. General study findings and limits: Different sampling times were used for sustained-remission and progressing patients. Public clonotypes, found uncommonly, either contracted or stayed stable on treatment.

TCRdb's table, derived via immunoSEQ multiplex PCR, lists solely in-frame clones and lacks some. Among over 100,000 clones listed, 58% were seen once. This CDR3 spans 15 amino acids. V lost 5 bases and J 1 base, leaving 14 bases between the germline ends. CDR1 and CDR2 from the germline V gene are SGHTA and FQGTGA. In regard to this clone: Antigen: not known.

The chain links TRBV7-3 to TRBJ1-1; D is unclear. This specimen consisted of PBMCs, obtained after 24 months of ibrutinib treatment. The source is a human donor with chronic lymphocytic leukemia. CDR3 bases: TGTGCCAGCAGCCCAGCGGATCTCGCGAACACTGAAGCTTTCTTT. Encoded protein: CASSPADLANTEAFF.